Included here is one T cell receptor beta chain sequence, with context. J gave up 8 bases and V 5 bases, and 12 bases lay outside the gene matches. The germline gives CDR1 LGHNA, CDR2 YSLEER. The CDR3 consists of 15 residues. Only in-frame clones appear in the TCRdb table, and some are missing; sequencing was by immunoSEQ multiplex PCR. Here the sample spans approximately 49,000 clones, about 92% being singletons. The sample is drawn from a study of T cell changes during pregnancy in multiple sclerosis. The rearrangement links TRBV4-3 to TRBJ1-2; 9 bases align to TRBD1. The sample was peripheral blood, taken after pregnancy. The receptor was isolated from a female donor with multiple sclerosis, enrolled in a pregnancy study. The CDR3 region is CASSDLGTGFRGYTF. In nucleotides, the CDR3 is TGCGCCAGCAGCGACCTCGGGACAGGGTTTAGGGGCTACACCTTC.